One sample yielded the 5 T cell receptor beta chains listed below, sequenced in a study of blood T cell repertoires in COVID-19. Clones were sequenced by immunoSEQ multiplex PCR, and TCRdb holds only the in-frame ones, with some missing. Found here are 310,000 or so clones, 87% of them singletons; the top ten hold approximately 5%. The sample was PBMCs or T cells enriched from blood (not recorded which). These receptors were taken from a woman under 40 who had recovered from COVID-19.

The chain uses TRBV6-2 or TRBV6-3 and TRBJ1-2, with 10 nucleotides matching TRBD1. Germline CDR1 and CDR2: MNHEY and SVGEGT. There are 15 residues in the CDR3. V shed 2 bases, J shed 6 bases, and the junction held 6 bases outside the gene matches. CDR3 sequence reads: CASSYDGQGVDGYTF. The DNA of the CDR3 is TGTGCCAGCAGTTACGACGGACAGGGGGTGGATGGCTACACCTTC.

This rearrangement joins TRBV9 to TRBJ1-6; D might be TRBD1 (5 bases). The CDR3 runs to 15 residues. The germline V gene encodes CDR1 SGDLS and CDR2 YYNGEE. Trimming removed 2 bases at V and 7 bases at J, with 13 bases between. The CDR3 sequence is CASSVGADKNSPLHF. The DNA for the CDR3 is TGTGCCAGCAGCGTTGGGGCTGACAAGAATTCACCCCTCCACTTT.

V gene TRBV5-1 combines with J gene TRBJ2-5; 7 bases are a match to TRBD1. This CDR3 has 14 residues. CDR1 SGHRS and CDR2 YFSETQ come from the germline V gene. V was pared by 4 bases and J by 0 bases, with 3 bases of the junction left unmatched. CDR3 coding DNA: TGCGCCAGCAGCCAGACAGGGAACCAAGAGACCCAGTACTTC. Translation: CASSQTGNQETQYF.

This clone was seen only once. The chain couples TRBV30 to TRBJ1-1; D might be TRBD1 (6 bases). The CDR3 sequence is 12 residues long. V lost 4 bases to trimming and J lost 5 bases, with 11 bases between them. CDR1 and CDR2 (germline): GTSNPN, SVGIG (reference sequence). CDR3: CAWTGQRTEAFF. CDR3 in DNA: TGTGCCTGGACCGGACAGCGGACTGAAGCTTTCTTT.

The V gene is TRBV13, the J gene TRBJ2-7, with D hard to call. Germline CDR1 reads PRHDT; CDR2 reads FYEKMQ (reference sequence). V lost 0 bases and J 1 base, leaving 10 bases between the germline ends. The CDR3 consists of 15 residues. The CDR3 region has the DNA TGTGCCAGCAGCTTAGGCCTCCTGGAGTCCTACGAGCAGTACTTC. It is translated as CASSLGLLESYEQYF.